The 6 T cell receptor beta chains below come from one sample, sequenced in a study of human T cells and chemical hapten exposure. Time point denoted: patch test 1, 2 weeks after DPC sensitization. The treatment was: therapeutic diphenylcyclopropenone sensitization with weekly scalp DPC. TCRdb reprocessed the RACE reads via MiXCR and lists one record per CDR3 protein. Of around 380,000 distinct CDR3 sequences listed, roughly 5% are singletons. The sequenced sample was whole blood, obtained in connection with sensitization to the hapten diphenylcyclopropenone (DPC). The receptors derive from a woman aged 45 to 65 with alopecia areata. Some clones in this sample may be carry-over from other donors' samples.

This clonotype was recorded at least ten times. The CDR3 DNA is TGTGCCAGCAGTACATACACAGGGTCCTATACCTACAATGAGCAGTTCTTC. Its translation: CASSTYTGSYTYNEQFF. The genes are TRBV6-5 and TRBJ2-1, with D tentatively TRBD1 (6 bases). The CDR3 runs 17 residues. CDR1 is MNHEY, CDR2 SVGAGI, per germline. V shed 5 bases and J shed 2 bases, with 19 bases lying between them.

This clonotype was seen repeatedly, ten times or more. The chain carries TRBV6-5 and TRBJ2-1, with TRBD2 matching over 10 bases. The CDR3 extends over 16 amino acids. V dropped 5 bases and J dropped 0; count of bases not matched to a gene: 4. Germline-derived CDR1 and CDR2 are MNHEY and SVGAGI. CDR3 nucleotides: TGTGCCAGCAGTCCCCTAGCGGGGGCCTCCTACAATGAGCAGTTCTTC. It codes for CASSPLAGASYNEQFF.

In this sample, this clonotype turned up many times. This CDR3 reads CASSLGGENIQYF. For the CDR3, the DNA is TGTGCCAGCAGCTTAGGCGGGGAAAACATTCAGTACTTC. The J gene is TRBJ2-4, the V gene TRBV7-9; D might be TRBD2 (6 bases). CDR3 length equals 13 residues. V was cut by 1 base and J by 5 bases, with 6 bases left in between. Germline-derived CDR1 and CDR2 are SEHNR and FQNEAQ (reference sequence).

This clonotype was recorded a few times. Because the CDR3's place on the DNA is in doubt, the DNA is left out and the CDR3 is given as listed by TCRdb. The chain links TRBV12-3 or TRBV12-4 to TRBJ1-5; no DNA check was done on the table's D call, TRBD1. The CDR3 sequence runs 13 residues, both termini included. The CDR3 sequence is CASSFRAGQPQHF.

This clonotype was seen many times. This chain uses TRBV10-3 with TRBJ2-2, with TRBD2 identical over 9 bases. The CDR3 totals 16 residues. J gave up 5 bases and V 0 bases, and 4 bases lay outside the gene matches. Germline V gives CDR1 ENHRY, CDR2 SYGVKD. The CDR3 DNA is TGTGCCATCAGTGAGTCTAGCGGGAGAAATACCGGGGAGCTGTTTTTT. Translating gives CAISESSGRNTGELFF.

The chain employs TRBV6-6 and TRBJ2-2; 10 positions agree with TRBD1. This CDR3 comprises 15 residues. V shed 1 base, J shed 6 bases, and the junction held 2 bases outside the gene matches. The V gene's germline CDR1 is MNHNY and CDR2 SVGAGI (reference sequence). The CDR3 is CASSYWTGGPGELFF. In DNA, the CDR3 is TGTGCCAGCAGTTACTGGACAGGGGGTCCCGGGGAGCTGTTTTTT.